Listed below are T cell receptor beta chains from one sample, sequenced in a study of blood T cell repertoires in COVID-19. Sequencing used immunoSEQ multiplex PCR; TCRdb keeps in-frame clones, though not all of them. The sample includes about 180,000 clones, approximately 88% of them seen just once. The sample comprised peripheral blood. The receptors stem from a woman younger than 45 with acute or convalescent COVID-19. Both conserved end residues are part of each CDR3. Fields, in order: V gene, J gene, clone size, D gene, CDR3 protein, CDR3 DNA. The D gene is left open where the match is weak. Clone size is shown for a subset of rows, as once, few, many or a class of expanded clone.

v_gene: TRBV4-1
j_gene: TRBJ2-2
abundance: few
d_gene: -
CDR3aa: CASSQGAGQLNTGELFF
CDR3nt: TGCGCCAGCAGCCAAGGCGCGGGACAGCTTAACACCGGGGAGCTGTTTTTT

v_gene: TRBV28
j_gene: TRBJ2-7
abundance: -
d_gene: TRBD1
CDR3aa: CASSTSTGASYEQYF
CDR3nt: TGTGCCAGCAGTACCTCGACAGGGGCCTCCTACGAGCAGTACTTC

v_gene: TRBV11-3
j_gene: TRBJ2-1
abundance: once
d_gene: -
CDR3aa: CASSLPRGYNEQFF
CDR3nt: TGTGCCAGCAGCTTACCCCGCGGTTACAATGAGCAGTTCTTC

v_gene: TRBV14
j_gene: TRBJ1-1
abundance: -
d_gene: -
CDR3aa: CASSQNPGGQGFF
CDR3nt: TGTGCCAGCAGCCAAAATCCGGGGGGCCAAGGTTTCTTT

v_gene: TRBV30
j_gene: TRBJ1-2
abundance: -
d_gene: -
CDR3aa: CAWNEQGNYGYTF
CDR3nt: TGTGCCTGGAATGAACAGGGAAACTATGGCTACACCTTC

v_gene: TRBV7-9
j_gene: TRBJ1-1
abundance: once
d_gene: -
CDR3aa: CASKTGADTEAFF
CDR3nt: TGTGCCAGCAAGACGGGAGCGGACACTGAAGCTTTCTTT

v_gene: TRBV24-1
j_gene: TRBJ2-6
abundance: -
d_gene: -
CDR3aa: CATGLSGANVLTF
CDR3nt: TGTGCCACCGGGCTCTCTGGGGCCAACGTCCTGACTTTC

v_gene: TRBV5-6
j_gene: TRBJ2-1
abundance: -
d_gene: -
CDR3aa: CASGRGWGVNEQFF
CDR3nt: TGTGCCAGCGGAAGGGGCTGGGGGGTCAATGAGCAGTTCTTC

v_gene: TRBV2
j_gene: TRBJ1-2
abundance: once
d_gene: -
CDR3aa: CASSERGLGGYTF
CDR3nt: TGTGCCAGCAGTGAGCGGGGCCTGGGAGGCTACACCTTC

v_gene: TRBV2
j_gene: TRBJ1-2
abundance: -
d_gene: -
CDR3aa: CASSERGGGYTF
CDR3nt: TGTGCCAGCAGTGAACGGGGAGGTGGCTACACCTTC

v_gene: TRBV5-1
j_gene: TRBJ2-1
abundance: -
d_gene: TRBD2
CDR3aa: CASSLAGGPNEQFF
CDR3nt: TGCGCCAGCAGCTTGGCGGGAGGGCCCAATGAGCAGTTCTTC

v_gene: TRBV5-5
j_gene: TRBJ2-7
abundance: -
d_gene: -
CDR3aa: CASSFLAESYEQYF
CDR3nt: TGTGCCAGCAGCTTTCTCGCGGAATCCTACGAGCAGTACTTC

v_gene: TRBV27
j_gene: TRBJ2-6
abundance: once
d_gene: -
CDR3aa: CASSYWGRGANVLTF
CDR3nt: TGTGCCAGCAGTTACTGGGGGCGTGGGGCCAACGTCCTGACTTTC

v_gene: TRBV28
j_gene: TRBJ1-1
abundance: -
d_gene: -
CDR3aa: CASSLTYTAGKTEAFF
CDR3nt: TGTGCCAGCAGTTTAACCTACACCGCCGGGAAAACTGAAGCTTTCTTT

v_gene: TRBV5-1
j_gene: TRBJ1-1
abundance: -
d_gene: TRBD1
CDR3aa: CASNSDREATFF
CDR3nt: TGCGCCAGCAACTCGGACAGGGAGGCGACTTTCTTT

v_gene: TRBV3-1/TRBV3-2
j_gene: TRBJ2-7
abundance: -
d_gene: TRBD2
CDR3aa: CASSQDFDRLAEGVYEQYF
CDR3nt: TGTGCCAGCAGCCAGGATTTTGATCGGCTAGCGGAAGGCGTCTACGAGCAGTACTTC

v_gene: TRBV10-1
j_gene: TRBJ2-1
abundance: -
d_gene: TRBD1
CDR3aa: CASSDGTGDNEQFF
CDR3nt: TGCGCCAGCAGTGACGGGACAGGGGACAATGAGCAGTTCTTC

v_gene: TRBV2
j_gene: TRBJ2-1
abundance: few
d_gene: TRBD2
CDR3aa: CASKGLVDEQFF
CDR3nt: TGTGCCAGCAAAGGACTAGTCGATGAGCAGTTCTTC

v_gene: TRBV29-1
j_gene: TRBJ2-2
abundance: -
d_gene: -
CDR3aa: CSVGLVNTGELFF
CDR3nt: TGCAGCGTTGGACTAGTGAACACCGGGGAGCTGTTTTTT

v_gene: TRBV11-2
j_gene: TRBJ2-2
abundance: -
d_gene: -
CDR3aa: CASSLGSGHTGELFF
CDR3nt: TGTGCCAGCAGCTTAGGTTCAGGGCACACCGGGGAGCTGTTTTTT

v_gene: TRBV7-2
j_gene: TRBJ1-2
abundance: few
d_gene: -
CDR3aa: CASSLNLGLVYGYTF
CDR3nt: TGTGCCAGCAGCTTAAATCTTGGACTGGTCTATGGCTACACCTTC

v_gene: TRBV5-1
j_gene: TRBJ2-1
abundance: -
d_gene: TRBD2
CDR3aa: CASSLASGPSDEQFF
CDR3nt: TGCGCCAGCAGCTTGGCTAGCGGGCCCTCAGATGAGCAGTTCTTC

v_gene: TRBV18
j_gene: TRBJ2-4
abundance: -
d_gene: TRBD1
CDR3aa: CASSPDRVAKNIQYF
CDR3nt: TGTGCCAGCTCCCCGGACAGGGTGGCCAAAAACATTCAGTACTTC

v_gene: TRBV20-1
j_gene: TRBJ2-5
abundance: -
d_gene: -
CDR3aa: CSASRGTEETQYF
CDR3nt: TGCAGTGCTAGTCGGGGGACAGAAGAGACCCAGTACTTC

v_gene: TRBV6-5
j_gene: TRBJ2-2
abundance: -
d_gene: -
CDR3aa: CASRGGGRLTGELFF
CDR3nt: TGTGCCAGCAGGGGAGGGGGGAGACTCACCGGGGAGCTGTTTTTT

v_gene: TRBV14
j_gene: TRBJ2-1
abundance: -
d_gene: TRBD1
CDR3aa: CASSYVGTGLNEQFF
CDR3nt: TGTGCCAGCAGTTATGTCGGGACAGGGCTCAATGAGCAGTTCTTC

v_gene: TRBV5-1
j_gene: TRBJ2-3
abundance: -
d_gene: -
CDR3aa: CASSLGHPGDTQYF
CDR3nt: TGCGCCAGCAGCTTGGGGCATCCGGGGGATACGCAGTATTTT

v_gene: TRBV28
j_gene: TRBJ1-2
abundance: -
d_gene: -
CDR3aa: CASSGRLNYGYTF
CDR3nt: TGTGCCAGCAGTGGGAGACTGAACTATGGCTACACCTTC

v_gene: TRBV19
j_gene: TRBJ2-7
abundance: -
d_gene: -
CDR3aa: CASSIASTSYEQYF
CDR3nt: TGTGCCAGTAGTATAGCATCTACCTCCTACGAGCAGTACTTC

v_gene: TRBV27
j_gene: TRBJ2-7
abundance: once
d_gene: TRBD2
CDR3aa: CASSLGSGGFYEQYF
CDR3nt: TGTGCCAGCAGTTTAGGCAGCGGGGGGTTCTACGAGCAGTACTTC

v_gene: TRBV3-1/TRBV3-2
j_gene: TRBJ2-2
abundance: -
d_gene: -
CDR3aa: CASSQEGLGWGNTGELFF
CDR3nt: TGTGCCAGCAGCCAGGAAGGCCTAGGCTGGGGCAACACCGGGGAGCTGTTTTTT

v_gene: TRBV19
j_gene: TRBJ1-2
abundance: -
d_gene: -
CDR3aa: CASSISFSGYTF
CDR3nt: TGTGCCAGTAGTATATCATTCAGTGGCTACACCTTC

v_gene: TRBV28
j_gene: TRBJ2-3
abundance: -
d_gene: TRBD1
CDR3aa: CASSPGGAGTDTQYF
CDR3nt: TGTGCCAGCAGTCCAGGGGGCGCGGGGACAGATACGCAGTATTTT

v_gene: TRBV6-1
j_gene: TRBJ2-1
abundance: -
d_gene: TRBD2
CDR3aa: CASSEFSGSSYNEQFF
CDR3nt: TGTGCCAGCAGTGAATTCAGCGGGAGTAGCTACAATGAGCAGTTCTTC

v_gene: TRBV27
j_gene: TRBJ2-1
abundance: -
d_gene: TRBD2
CDR3aa: CASSKRGPADYNEQFF
CDR3nt: TGTGCCAGCAGCAAGCGGGGGCCAGCGGACTACAATGAGCAGTTCTTC

v_gene: TRBV29-1
j_gene: TRBJ2-1
abundance: -
d_gene: TRBD2
CDR3aa: CSVTGLAGRHEQFF
CDR3nt: TGCAGCGTCACCGGACTAGCGGGAAGACATGAGCAGTTCTTC

v_gene: TRBV7-2
j_gene: TRBJ1-6
abundance: -
d_gene: -
CDR3aa: CASSLVVRDSPLHF
CDR3nt: TGTGCCAGCAGCTTAGTAGTGAGAGATTCACCCCTCCACTTT

v_gene: TRBV6-5
j_gene: TRBJ1-4
abundance: -
d_gene: TRBD1
CDR3aa: CASSYSRDSEKLFF
CDR3nt: TGTGCCAGCAGTTACTCCCGGGACAGCGAAAAACTGTTTTTT

v_gene: TRBV12-5
j_gene: TRBJ1-1
abundance: -
d_gene: TRBD1
CDR3aa: CASGRGLGTEAFF
CDR3nt: TGTGCTAGTGGAAGGGGGCTGGGGACTGAAGCTTTCTTT

v_gene: TRBV5-1
j_gene: TRBJ2-3
abundance: -
d_gene: TRBD2
CDR3aa: CASSLQGLALDTQYF
CDR3nt: TGCGCCAGCAGCTTGCAGGGACTAGCGCTTGATACGCAGTATTTT

v_gene: TRBV6-5
j_gene: TRBJ2-7
abundance: -
d_gene: -
CDR3aa: CASSLGAVAYEQYF
CDR3nt: TGTGCCAGCTCCCTTGGGGCGGTCGCCTACGAGCAGTACTTC

v_gene: TRBV19
j_gene: TRBJ1-1
abundance: -
d_gene: -
CDR3aa: CASSISDTPNTEAFF
CDR3nt: TGTGCCAGTAGTATATCCGACACTCCGAACACTGAAGCTTTCTTT

v_gene: TRBV5-1
j_gene: TRBJ2-2
abundance: -
d_gene: TRBD1
CDR3aa: CASSRDRGISGELFF
CDR3nt: TGCGCCAGCAGCCGGGACAGGGGGATATCCGGGGAGCTGTTTTTT

v_gene: TRBV7-9
j_gene: TRBJ1-1
abundance: -
d_gene: -
CDR3aa: CASSWLGAEAFF
CDR3nt: TGTGCCAGCAGCTGGCTAGGCGCTGAAGCTTTCTTT

v_gene: TRBV28
j_gene: TRBJ2-7
abundance: -
d_gene: -
CDR3aa: CATNEQYF
CDR3nt: TGTGCCACAAACGAGCAGTACTTC

v_gene: TRBV27
j_gene: TRBJ2-1
abundance: -
d_gene: TRBD2
CDR3aa: CASSSGLAGVNEQFF
CDR3nt: TGTGCCAGCAGTTCGGGGCTAGCGGGAGTTAATGAGCAGTTCTTC

v_gene: TRBV4-1
j_gene: TRBJ1-2
abundance: -
d_gene: TRBD1
CDR3aa: CASSQRAGGNYGYTF
CDR3nt: TGCGCCAGCAGCCAGAGGGCAGGGGGGAACTATGGCTACACCTTC

v_gene: TRBV12-3/TRBV12-4
j_gene: TRBJ2-5
abundance: -
d_gene: -
CDR3aa: CASSLRLGETQYF
CDR3nt: TGTGCCAGCAGTTTAAGGCTCGGGGAGACCCAGTACTTC

v_gene: TRBV28
j_gene: TRBJ2-1
abundance: -
d_gene: -
CDR3aa: CASSFPSYNEQFF
CDR3nt: TGTGCCAGCAGTTTTCCGTCCTACAATGAGCAGTTCTTC

v_gene: TRBV10-3
j_gene: TRBJ1-6
abundance: -
d_gene: TRBD1
CDR3aa: CAISEFLGQGVSPLHF
CDR3nt: TGTGCCATCAGTGAGTTCCTCGGACAGGGGGTTTCACCCCTCCACTTT

v_gene: TRBV30
j_gene: TRBJ2-7
abundance: -
d_gene: TRBD1
CDR3aa: CAWSSTGTAYF
CDR3nt: TGTGCCTGGAGTTCGACCGGGACAGCGTACTTC

v_gene: TRBV5-1
j_gene: TRBJ1-1
abundance: -
d_gene: -
CDR3aa: CASRDSLNTEAFF
CDR3nt: TGCGCCAGCAGGGACAGCCTGAACACTGAAGCTTTCTTT

v_gene: TRBV9
j_gene: TRBJ1-3
abundance: -
d_gene: -
CDR3aa: CASSVGTLSSGNTIYF
CDR3nt: TGTGCCAGCAGCGTGGGCACTTTGAGCTCTGGAAACACCATATATTTT

v_gene: TRBV18
j_gene: TRBJ1-2
abundance: -
d_gene: -
CDR3aa: CASSPGPARGGANYGYTF
CDR3nt: TGTGCCAGCTCACCAGGACCGGCCAGGGGAGGGGCTAACTATGGCTACACCTTC

v_gene: TRBV28
j_gene: TRBJ2-4
abundance: -
d_gene: TRBD2
CDR3aa: CASSRLALAKNIQYF
CDR3nt: TGTGCCAGCAGCCGACTAGCCTTAGCCAAAAACATTCAGTACTTC

v_gene: TRBV6-5
j_gene: TRBJ2-2
abundance: -
d_gene: TRBD1
CDR3aa: CASSRTGGIGELFF
CDR3nt: TGTGCCAGCAGCCGGACAGGGGGGATTGGGGAGCTGTTTTTT

v_gene: TRBV10-3
j_gene: TRBJ2-7
abundance: -
d_gene: -
CDR3aa: CAIRGADTYEQYF
CDR3nt: TGTGCCATCAGGGGGGCGGACACCTACGAGCAGTACTTC

v_gene: TRBV24-1
j_gene: TRBJ2-5
abundance: -
d_gene: -
CDR3aa: CATSETTGSGETQYF
CDR3nt: TGTGCCACCAGTGAGACAACAGGGTCTGGGGAGACCCAGTACTTC